These 18 T cell receptor beta chains were sequenced from one sample in a study of early T cells in non-severe SARS-CoV-2 infection. TCRdb independently ran MiXCR on the 5' RACE reads; one entry per CDR3 protein. The sample consists of about 35,000 distinct CDR3 sequences, 5% of them appearing once. What was sequenced was whole blood. The source is an adult who was a healthcare worker with PCR-confirmed SARS-CoV-2 infection or an uninfected control (not recorded which).

Only a few counts were recorded for this clonotype. The chain is built from TRBV7-3 and TRBJ2-3; TRBD1 aligns across 12 bases. This CDR3 contains 15 residues. J gave up 6 bases and V 0 bases, and 1 base lay outside the gene matches. Per germline, CDR1 SGHTA and CDR2 FQGTGA. CDR3 sequence: CASSLTGQGADTQYF. Written as DNA, the CDR3 is TGTGCCAGCAGCTTAACGGGACAGGGGGCGGATACGCAGTATTTT.

The chain links TRBV3-2 to TRBJ1-2. TRBV3-2 is tagged as a pseudogene. CDR3 length: 17 amino acids. CDR3 sequence (DNA): TGTGCCAGCAGCCAAGGAACCGAGACCAAAAGATCCTATGGCTACACCTTC. It encodes CASSQGTETKRSYGYTF.

Ten or more counts support this clonotype. This chain links TRBV3-1 with TRBJ2-4; 8 nucleotides line up with TRBD2. V gave up 2 bases and J gave up 9 bases; unmatched junction bases: 9. Germline CDR1 reads LGHDT; CDR2 reads YNNKEL (reference sequence). The CDR3 is 15 amino acids. The CDR3 loop reads CASSQKAGDASIQYF. The DNA of the CDR3 is TGTGCCAGCAGCCAAAAAGCGGGGGACGCTAGCATTCAGTACTTC.

This clonotype was counted at least ten times. V is TRBV5-1 and J is TRBJ1-1; D is possibly TRBD1 (5 bases). This CDR3 contains 13 residues. V was shortened by 0 bases and J by 10 bases, with 13 bases between the two germline ends. The germline gives CDR1 SGHRS, CDR2 YFSETQ. The CDR3, as DNA: TGCGCCAGCAGCTTGGCCGGGCTGAGGGGAGCTTTCTTT. This translates into CASSLAGLRGAFF.

This clonotype was seen ten or more times. The chain employs TRBV10-3 and TRBJ2-3; D unclear. The CDR3 has 15 residues. Trimming removed 4 bases from V and 2 bases from J, with 13 bases in between. Per the germline V gene, CDR1 is ENHRY and CDR2 is SYGVKD. CDR3 nucleotides: TGTGCCATCAGTGTCGGCGACCGTTACACAGATACGCAGTATTTT. This translates into CAISVGDRYTDTQYF.

In this sample, this clonotype turned up many times. The rearrangement joins TRBV29-1 to TRBJ1-1, with D uncertain. V was shortened by 5 bases and J by 6 bases, with 13 bases between the two germline ends. Germline values: CDR1 SQVTM, CDR2 ANQGSEA. The CDR3 runs 12 residues. DNA for the CDR3: TGCAGCGTTCTACCGTCGGTCGCTGAAGCTTTCTTT. It encodes CSVLPSVAEAFF.

The table lists this clonotype with a few counts. V and J are TRBV7-8 and TRBJ2-3; 8 positions match TRBD1. The CDR3 totals 16 residues. J gave up 4 bases and V 5 bases, and 11 bases lay outside the gene matches. CDR1 SGHVS and CDR2 FQNEAQ come from the germline V gene. The CDR3 loop reads CASSIRQGRIADTQYF. CDR3 DNA: TGTGCCAGCAGCATCCGACAGGGGAGGATTGCAGATACGCAGTATTTT.

The chain joins TRBV6-2 or TRBV6-3 to TRBJ2-4; D gene uncertain. This CDR3 spans 15 amino acids. V lost 0 bases and J 3 bases, leaving 9 bases between the germline ends. Germline lookup yields CDR1 MNHEY and CDR2 SVGEGT. The CDR3 DNA reads TGTGCCAGCAGTTACTCGGGCAGGAACAAAAACATTCAGTACTTC. This gives the protein CASSYSGRNKNIQYF.

This chain links TRBV5-1 with TRBJ2-7, with 8 bases identical to TRBD1. CDR3 size: 14 residues. With V trimmed by 4 bases and J by 3 bases, 6 bases remained unmatched. The V gene's germline CDR1 is SGHRS and CDR2 YFSETQ. This chain's CDR3 is CASSPGQGLYEQYF. CDR3 nucleotide sequence: TGCGCCAGCAGCCCCGGACAGGGTCTCTACGAGCAGTACTTC.

The chain combines TRBV11-2 with TRBJ2-2, with 10 positions matching TRBD1. There are 15 residues in the CDR3. V was pared by 8 bases and J by 7 bases, with 10 bases of the junction left unmatched. Germline CDR1 SGHAT, CDR2 FQNNGV. The CDR3 sequence is CASRTGTGVLGELFF. For the CDR3, the DNA is TGTGCCAGCCGGACCGGGACAGGGGTACTCGGGGAGCTGTTTTTT.

Ten or more counts support this clonotype. The rearrangement links TRBV29-1 to TRBJ1-6; D not certain. Germline values: CDR1 SQVTM, CDR2 ANQGSEA. The CDR3 sequence is 13 residues long. V lost 6 bases, J lost 16 bases, and 22 bases lay in between. Written as DNA, the CDR3 is TGCAGCGTCGCCCACCCGGACGGCGGTGTTCTCCACTTT. Translating gives CSVAHPDGGVLHF.

In this sample, this clonotype turned up many times. The chain carries TRBV29-1 and TRBJ2-3; D possibly corresponds to TRBD1 (6 bases). The germline gives CDR1 SQVTM, CDR2 ANQGSEA. The CDR3 runs to 15 residues. Trimming pared 6 bases from V and 0 bases from J, leaving 16 bases between. CDR3 sequence (DNA): TGCAGCGTCGCGGCGTGGACAGAGAGCACAGATACGCAGTATTTT. This translates into CSVAAWTESTDTQYF.

This clonotype has just a few counts. The CDR3, as DNA: TGTGCCAGCAGCCAAGGGATTCCCGGGGCCTATGGCTACACCTTC. Its translation is CASSQGIPGAYGYTF. This rearrangement joins TRBV3-1 to TRBJ1-2, with D perhaps matching TRBD1 (5 bases). Trimming removed 1 base from V and 4 bases from J, with 13 bases in between. The length of the CDR3 is 15 residues. In germline, CDR1 is LGHDT, CDR2 YNNKEL (reference sequence).

This clonotype appeared a few times. The rearrangement uses TRBV29-1 and TRBJ1-2; D uncertain. CDR3 length: 12 residues. In germline, CDR1 is SQVTM, CDR2 ANQGSEA. CDR3 sequence (DNA): TGCAGTGGAGGATCGACGAAGTATGGCTACACCTTC. Its translation: CSGGSTKYGYTF.

This clonotype was detected only a few times. The genes are TRBV10-2 and TRBJ1-1; perhaps TRBD1 as D (5 bases). The CDR3 is 14 amino acids. Germline values: CDR1 WSHSY, CDR2 SAAADI. V lost 8 bases and J lost 11, with 24 bases in between. CDR3 in DNA: TGCGCCAGCTGGTACTCCGGGACGGGTGAATGGGCTTTCTTT. Its protein product is CASWYSGTGEWAFF.

At least ten counts were recorded for this clonotype. V and J are TRBV7-9 and TRBJ2-3, with TRBD2 matching 7 bases. The germline V gene encodes CDR1 SEHNR and CDR2 FQNEAQ (reference sequence). The CDR3 runs to 16 residues. J was trimmed by 1 base and V by 7 bases; bases with no gene match: 11. CDR3 sequence reads: CASNSLGLAGTDTQYF. CDR3 nucleotide sequence: TGTGCCAGCAACTCCTTGGGGCTAGCGGGCACAGATACGCAGTATTTT.

The CDR3 DNA follows: TGTGCCAGCAGCTCCCAGGGGGCTTCACCCCTCCACTTT. It yields the protein CASSSQGASPLHF. The chain links TRBV7-2 to TRBJ1-6; 8 bases align to TRBD1. This CDR3 has 13 residues. V was clipped by 4 bases and J by 9 bases; unmatched bases: 2. The germline gives CDR1 SGHTA, CDR2 FQGNSA.

The sample holds many counts of this clonotype. This rearrangement joins TRBV2 to TRBJ1-5; TRBD1 might be the D (6 bases). Deletions cut 4 bases from V and 1 base from J, with 11 bases between. This CDR3 comprises 15 residues. The germline gives CDR1 SNHLY, CDR2 FYNNEI. The CDR3 DNA sequence: TGTGCCAGCAGTGTGGAGGGGGACAGCAATCAGCCCCAGCATTTT. It specifies CASSVEGDSNQPQHF.